This T cell receptor beta chain appears in the sequencing data of a study of OX40 agonist ivuxolimab in advanced cancers. Background on the study: Prior anti-PD-1, anti-PD-L1 or anti-CTLA-4 therapy was allowed; approximately 41% had some.

Profiled with immunoSEQ multiplex PCR; TCRdb holds only in-frame clones, not every one. The repertoire consists of about 50,000 clones, with roughly 90% occurring once and the leading ten covering roughly 5.7%. The material sequenced was CD4+ or CD8+ T cells sorted from blood, taken in a trial of the OX40 agonist ivuxolimab. This TCR came from an adult with an advanced solid tumor such as melanoma, head and neck, liver or kidney cancer.

The CDR3 spells CAWSVGNTEAFF. The DNA for the CDR3 is TGTGCCTGGAGTGTGGGGAACACTGAAGCTTTCTTT. The chain joins TRBV30 to TRBJ1-1; D uncertain. From germline, CDR1 is GTSNPN and CDR2 SVGIG (reference sequence). The V end was cut by 0 bases, the J end by 1 base, with 3 bases between. The CDR3 consists of 12 residues.